This T cell receptor (beta chain) was captured by sequencing in a study of blood T cell repertoires in COVID-19. Looking at the study overall: PBMCs, B-cell-depleted T cells, or T cells provided the cDNA or gDNA that made up the material.

Per the original methods: Amplification of reference gene primers was used by the study to estimate nucleated cell counts. This table comes from immunoSEQ multiplex PCR, and its TCRdb copy is limited to in-frame clones, with some not included. V and J calls plus clone size are reproduced from that table; the DNA served to infer D and trimming. The data hold approximately 130,000 clones, with around 90% observed a single time. What was sequenced was peripheral blood. The source is a human donor in a cohort sampled during active COVID-19.

The CDR3: CASSEVGGVSTDTQYF. CDR3 in DNA: TGTGCCAGCAGTGAGGTCGGGGGAGTGTCGACAGATACGCAGTATTTT. This chain links TRBV2 with TRBJ2-3, with D possibly matching TRBD2 (6 bases). The germline CDR1 and CDR2 sequences are SNHLY and FYNNEI. The CDR3 totals 16 residues. Trimming removed 3 bases at V and 3 bases at J, with 16 bases between. The full variable domain, with the rest looked up from reference TRBV2 and TRBJ2-3, is EPEVTQTPSHQVTQMGQEVILRCVPISNHLYFYWYRQILGQKVEFLVSFYNNEISEKSEIFDDQFSVERPDGSNFTLKIRSTKLEDSAMYFCASSEVGGVSTDTQYFGPGTRLTVL.